The following is a T cell receptor beta chain sequence with its context. The clone's antigen remains unknown. No clone much larger than this one lies a single base away; base qualities are absent. The sample's treatment or condition, from its label and the paper: allogeneic hematopoietic cell transplantation with graft depleted of TCRalphabeta T cells and CD19 B cells. TCRalphabeta/CD19-depleted allogeneic hematopoietic cell grafts were given to the transplant recipients, all of whom were children. The data were taken from a study of T-cell reconstitution after alpha-beta-depleted transplantation in children listed by TCRdb under 2016. In the study overall: Using TCR repertoire profiling, the study followed T-cell immune reconstitution in a quantitative way in children after TCRalphabeta/CD19-depleted allogeneic hematopoietic cell transplantation. Results and caveats for the whole study, not just this receptor: About two months after transplant, the apparently early recovery of alphabetaT-cell counts reportedly depended on just several hundred clones that had expanded rapidly and came from non-depleted graft cells. In some patients, the high TCRbeta diversity seen at day 60 was put down to recipient T cells and intrathymic progenitors that had survived conditioning. Over the following months the frequencies of hyperexpanded clones went down, and after one year T-cell counts and TCRbeta diversity were mostly credited to newly produced T cells.

Receptors were amplified or captured by PCR. TCRdb names Illumina HiSeq 2500 as the instrument used. To normalize quantification of the TCRbeta repertoire, the TCR libraries were built with molecular barcoding that relied on unique molecular identifiers. TCRdb trimmed public reads at Q25 via fastp, called clones via MiXCR and kept in-frame beta chains. Rows with a matching CDR3 protein are joined into one entry that keeps the most common DNA and genes. This sample gives almost 250,000 distinct CDR3 sequences in total; about 26% of them show up just once. Approximately 2.5% of the sample lies in the top ten. The CDR3 runs 13 residues from the cysteine to the phenylalanine. The sequence is cut down to CDR3 DNA, 39 bases in frame from base 1. V is reduced by 4 bases and J by 7 bases, leaving a spacing of 14 bases between them.

The receptor was isolated from a girl aged 2 to 10 with Fanconi anemia, due to receive a stem cell transplant. The sequence joins TRBV12-3 or TRBV12-4 to TRBJ2-7, and perhaps TRBD1 as D gene, on 5 matching bases. Sequencing was performed on PBMCs, taken before TCRalphabeta/CD19-depleted stem cell transplant. In nucleotide form, the sequence is TGTGCCAGCAGTTACGACAGACCTGTGGAGCAGTACTTC. This translates into CASSYDRPVEQYF.